This T cell receptor (beta chain) stems from a study of blood T cell repertoires in COVID-19. Study context: There were acute and convalescent COVID-19 samples, and they came from the United States, Italy and Spain.

Original data processing: Using reference gene primer amplification, nucleated cell counts were estimated. Profiling relied on immunoSEQ multiplex PCR, and the TCRdb table lists in-frame clones only, not all of them. The DNA gave D and trimming, while V, J and clone size come from that table. The sample yields 150,000 or so clones, around four fifths seen once. Germline CDR1 reads GTSNPN; CDR2 reads SVGIG (reference sequence). V was pared by 0 bases and J by 11 bases, with 25 bases between. The CDR3 is 16 amino acids. Which cohort a participant joined came from the clinical history participants gave. The sequence was obtained from a woman aged 55-70 years who had recovered from COVID-19. The sequenced sample consisted of PBMCs or T cells enriched from blood (not recorded which). J is TRBJ1-1 and V is TRBV30, with D perhaps matching TRBD1 (6 bases). CDR3 DNA: TGTGCCTGGAGTGTGACCCTCTCAGGGCCCATGAGGGGGGCTTTCTTT. It is translated as CAWSVTLSGPMRGAFF.